The 21 T cell receptor beta chains presented below share a single source sample, sequenced in a study of blood T cell repertoires in COVID-19. Data came from immunoSEQ multiplex PCR; TCRdb stores just in-frame clones and leaves some out. The table has fewer than 65,000 clones, around 79% seen once. Sequenced sample: peripheral blood. The receptors here all came from a man between 65 and 85 years old with acute or convalescent COVID-19.

In nucleotides, the CDR3 is TGTGCCAGCAGCCCTATTGGACAGGACGAGCAGTACTTC. Protein sequence: CASSPIGQDEQYF. V and J are TRBV14 and TRBJ2-7; TRBD1 matches 7 bases. J gave up 5 bases and V 4 bases, and 5 bases lay outside the gene matches. The germline V gene encodes CDR1 SGHDN and CDR2 FVKESK. The CDR3 length is 13 residues. The full variable domain, with the rest looked up from reference TRBV14 and TRBJ2-7, is EAGVTQFPSHSVIEKGQTVTLRCDPISGHDNLYWYRRVMGKEIKFLLHFVKESKQDESGMPNNRFLAERTGGTYSTLKVQPAELEDSGVYFCASSPIGQDEQYFGPGTRLTVT.

The CDR3 coding sequence is TGTGCCAGCAGCCAGTCGGACAGCTTGACTGAAGCTTTCTTT. It codes for CASSQSDSLTEAFF. The chain combines TRBV3-1 (or the pseudogene TRBV3-2) with TRBJ1-1; the D gene is possibly TRBD1 (6 bases). The CDR3 has 14 amino acids. Germline CDR1 and CDR2: LGHDT and YNNKEL (reference sequence). V was shortened by 3 bases and J by 5 bases, with 13 bases between the two germline ends.

This clone has just one count. The chain has TRBV9 and TRBJ2-3; 7 bases are shared with TRBD2. CDR1 is SGDLS, CDR2 YYNGEE, per germline. The ends lost 0 bases at V and 2 bases at J; junction bases unmatched: 6. CDR3 length: 16 amino acids. CDR3 loop: CASSVAQAGNTDTQYF. CDR3 nucleotide sequence: TGTGCCAGCAGCGTAGCTCAAGCGGGGAACACAGATACGCAGTATTTT.

The chain recombines TRBV7-7 with TRBJ2-2, with 7 bases lining up with TRBD1. The trim removed 1 base at V and 4 bases at J, leaving 3 bases unmatched. CDR3 length: 15 residues. The germline V gene encodes CDR1 SSHAT and CDR2 FNYEAQ (reference sequence). CDR3 in DNA: TGTGCCAGCAGCTTAGGACGACAGGGCACCGGGGAGCTGTTTTTT. It yields the protein CASSLGRQGTGELFF.

The chain uses TRBV2 and TRBJ2-5; 10 bases are a match to TRBD2. The germline CDR1 and CDR2 sequences are SNHLY and FYNNEI. Losses at the gene ends were 4 bases for V and 0 bases for J; bases not matched to a gene: 5. CDR3 length equals 16 residues. CDR3 loop: CASSGLAGEYQETQYF. In DNA, the CDR3 is TGTGCCAGCAGTGGACTAGCGGGCGAGTACCAAGAGACCCAGTACTTC.

This chain connects TRBV25-1 to TRBJ1-2, with TRBD1 identical over 7 bases. V trimming: 2 bases; J trimming: 4 bases; junction bases outside the gene matches: 7. Germline loops: CDR1 MGHDK, CDR2 SYGVNS. This CDR3 comprises 15 residues. The DNA of the CDR3 is TGTGCCAGCAGTGAAGGGAACAGGGGCTCCTATGGCTACACCTTC. Amino acid sequence: CASSEGNRGSYGYTF.

In its sample, this clone was seen a few times. The chain employs TRBV7-9 and TRBJ1-3; 9 bases match TRBD1. J gave up 4 bases and V 4 bases, and 5 bases lay outside the gene matches. There are 15 residues in the CDR3. Per germline, CDR1 SEHNR and CDR2 FQNEAQ (reference sequence). This CDR3 is CASSWGQGSGNTIYF. The CDR3 DNA is TGTGCCAGCAGCTGGGGACAGGGATCAGGAAACACCATATATTTT.

In this sample, this clone turned up once. The rearrangement joins TRBV7-2 to TRBJ1-2; perhaps TRBD1 as D (6 bases). CDR3 size: 14 residues. CDR1 is SGHTA and CDR2 is FQGNSA in the germline V gene. Trimming shortened V by 2 bases and J by 3 bases, and 10 bases separated the two germline ends. CDR3 coding DNA: TGTGCCAGCAGCTTACGACAGGCCGACTATGGCTACACCTTC. It yields the protein CASSLRQADYGYTF.

The gene calls are TRBV5-3 and TRBJ1-1, with D unresolved. TRBV5-3 is known as an ORF, though its function is uncertain. The CDR3 extends over 12 amino acids. Trimming shortened V by 7 bases and J by 4 bases, and 11 bases separated the two germline ends. Written as DNA, the CDR3 is TGTGCCAGATTAACGGGGTGCACTGAAGCTTTCTTT. Translating it yields CARLTGCTEAFF.

This clone is a singleton in its sample. Germline and junction disagree at one end, which may indicate a read error. V and J are TRBV27 and TRBJ2-7, with 9 bases that match TRBD1. The CDR3 runs 13 residues. Germline loops: CDR1 MNHEY, CDR2 SMNVEV (reference sequence). The CDR3 loop is CASSVSTGGEQYF. The CDR3 DNA is TGTGCCAGCAGTGTATCGACAGGGGGCGAGCAGTACTTC.

The chain is built from TRBV10-3 and TRBJ1-1, with D maybe TRBD1 (6 bases). Germline CDR1 ENHRY, CDR2 SYGVKD. The CDR3 runs to 15 residues. The germline V and J ends were trimmed by 2 bases and 0 bases, with 10 bases remaining between them. The CDR3: CAISERGTVNTEAFF. CDR3 sequence (DNA): TGTGCCATCAGTGAGAGGGGGACGGTGAACACTGAAGCTTTCTTT.

This chain uses TRBV6-1 with TRBJ1-4; 9 bases agree with TRBD1. The trim removed 1 base at V and 4 bases at J, leaving 7 bases unmatched. This CDR3 spans 17 amino acids. The germline V gene has CDR1 MNHNS and CDR2 SASEGT. Written as DNA, the CDR3 is TGTGCCAGCAGTGAAGGCTGGACAGGGGTCCTTAATGAAAAACTGTTTTTT. This codes for CASSEGWTGVLNEKLFF.

The chain combines TRBV27 with TRBJ2-6; TRBD1 aligns across 10 bases. The germline gives CDR1 MNHEY, CDR2 SMNVEV (reference sequence). The CDR3 spans 16 residues. V shed 5 bases and J 4 bases; nucleotides not matched to a gene: 5. CDR3 residues: CASSPGTGVGANVLTF. CDR3 DNA: TGTGCCAGCAGTCCCGGGACAGGGGTCGGGGCCAACGTCCTGACTTTC. Full variable domain (remainder filled in from reference TRBV27 and TRBJ2-6): EAQVTQNPRYLITVTGKKLTVTCSQNMNHEYMSWYRQDPGLGLRQIYYSMNVEVTDKGDVPEGYKVSRKEKRNFPLILESPSPNQTSLYFCASSPGTGVGANVLTFGAGSRLTVL.

This chain's CDR3 is CASSRLAGGTQYF. The DNA of the CDR3 is TGTGCCAGTAGTCGACTAGCGGGAGGTACGCAGTATTTT. This chain joins TRBV19 and TRBJ2-3, with 13 bases that match TRBD2. Looked up from germline, CDR1 is LNHDA and CDR2 is SQIVND (reference sequence). The V segment lost 5 bases and the J segment 8 bases; nucleotides outside the gene matches: 1. The CDR3 consists of 13 residues.

This clone was seen only a few times. J is TRBJ2-5 and V is TRBV7-9, with D uncertain. The CDR3 is made up of 12 amino acids. Germline assignment: CDR1 SEHNR and CDR2 FQNEAQ (reference sequence). Trimming shortened V by 0 bases and J by 5 bases, and 4 bases separated the two germline ends. The CDR3 loop is CASSLAIETQYF. CDR3 bases: TGTGCCAGCAGCTTAGCCATCGAGACCCAGTACTTC. Full variable domain (remainder filled in from reference TRBV7-9 and TRBJ2-5): DTGVSQNPRHKITKRGQNVTFRCDPISEHNRLYWYRQTLGQGPEFLTYFQNEAQLEKSRLLSDRFSAERPKGSFSTLEIQRTEQGDSAMYLCASSLAIETQYFGPGTRLLVL.

The chain uses TRBV7-8 and TRBJ1-6; D is perhaps TRBD1 (5 bases). V was pared by 5 bases and J by 10 bases, with 18 bases between. Germline V gives CDR1 SGHVS, CDR2 FQNEAQ. This CDR3 contains 15 residues. The CDR3 loop reads CASSVRRRGGSPLHF. In DNA, the CDR3 is TGTGCCAGCAGCGTCCGCCGGAGGGGAGGATCACCCCTCCACTTT. The whole variable domain, remainder taken from reference TRBV7-8 and TRBJ1-6, is GAGVSQSPRYKVAKRGQDVALRCDPISGHVSLFWYQQALGQGPEFLTYFQNEAQLDKSGLPSDRFFAERPEGSVSTLKIQRTQQEDSAVYLCASSVRRRGGSPLHFGNGTRLTVT.

V and J are TRBV28 and TRBJ1-1; D is perhaps TRBD1 (5 bases). Trimming removed 6 bases at V and 6 bases at J, with 20 bases between. The CDR3 contains 15 residues. Germline lookup yields CDR1 MDHEN and CDR2 SYDVKM. DNA for the CDR3: TGTGCCAGCAGGCGGGACGTCCGGGCTTTTGCTGAAGCTTTCTTT. It specifies CASRRDVRAFAEAFF.

The chain combines TRBV19 with TRBJ1-5; TRBD1 might be the D (6 bases). V lost 5 bases and J lost 0, with 11 bases in between. The CDR3 contains 15 residues. Germline values: CDR1 LNHDA, CDR2 SQIVND (reference sequence). The CDR3 DNA is TGTGCCAGTAGTCCCGTGGACAGTAGCAATCAGCCCCAGCATTTT. This gives the protein CASSPVDSSNQPQHF.

This sequence joins TRBV7-2 and TRBJ2-5; the match to TRBD1 covers 7 bases. This CDR3 is built from 16 residues. The junction had 11 bases not matched to a gene; V was cut back by 1 base and J by 6 bases. Germline CDR1 SGHTA, CDR2 FQGNSA. The CDR3 loop is CASSLGRGQPGKTQYF. In nucleotides, the CDR3 is TGTGCCAGCAGCTTAGGACGGGGACAGCCAGGGAAGACCCAGTACTTC.

This chain joins TRBV19 and TRBJ2-3; 11 bases fit TRBD2. Per the germline V gene, CDR1 is LNHDA and CDR2 is SQIVND (reference sequence). This CDR3 comprises 19 residues. The V and J ends lost 3 bases and 1 base, in that order; junction bases with no gene match: 12. The CDR3 DNA follows: TGTGCCAGTAGTATTCTAGCGGGGGGCGGATCTCTTGGCACAGATACGCAGTATTTT. This encodes CASSILAGGGSLGTDTQYF.

Worth noting for this clone: The same CDR3 is also encoded by other DNA sequences in this sample. The rearrangement uses TRBV7-9 and TRBJ2-5; 7 bases agree with TRBD1. In germline, CDR1 is SEHNR, CDR2 FQNEAQ (reference sequence). The CDR3 contains 13 residues. The trim removed 5 bases at V and 5 bases at J, leaving 5 bases unmatched. The CDR3 DNA sequence: TGTGCCAGCAGCCCCCGACAGGGTGAGACCCAGTACTTC. Protein: CASSPRQGETQYF. The full variable domain, completed using reference TRBV7-9 and TRBJ2-5, is DTGVSQNPRHKITKRGQNVTFRCDPISEHNRLYWYRQTLGQGPEFLTYFQNEAQLEKSRLLSDRFSAERPKGSFSTLEIQRTEQGDSAMYLCASSPRQGETQYFGPGTRLLVL.